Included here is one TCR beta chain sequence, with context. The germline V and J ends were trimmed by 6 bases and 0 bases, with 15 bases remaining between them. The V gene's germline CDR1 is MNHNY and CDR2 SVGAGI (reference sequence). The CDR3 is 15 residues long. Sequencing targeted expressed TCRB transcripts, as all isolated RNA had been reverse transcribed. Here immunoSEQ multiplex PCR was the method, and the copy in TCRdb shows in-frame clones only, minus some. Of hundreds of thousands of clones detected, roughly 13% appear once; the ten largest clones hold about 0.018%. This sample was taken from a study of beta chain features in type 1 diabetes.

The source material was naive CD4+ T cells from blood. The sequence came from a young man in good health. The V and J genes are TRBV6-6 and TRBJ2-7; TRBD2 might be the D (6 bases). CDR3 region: CASSFLARSSYEQYF. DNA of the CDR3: TGTGCCAGCAGCTTCCTAGCGCGAAGCTCCTACGAGCAGTACTTC.